This T cell receptor (beta chain) was found in a study of Graves' ophthalmopathy and Graves' hyperthyroidism. Unmatched junction bases numbered 8, after V lost 5 bases and J lost 0 bases. This CDR3 region has 16 residues. In germline, CDR1 is LNHDA, CDR2 SQIVND (reference sequence). For repertoire sequencing, the TCR beta CDR3 regions were amplified from RNA transcripts. HTBI primers were used in a first-round RT-PCR, which preceded a second-round multiplex PCR. TCRdb re-called the multiplex PCR reads through MiXCR, storing one row per CDR3 protein. The sample yields 260,000 or so distinct CDR3 sequences, around 50% seen once. Excluded were patients with other autoimmune diseases, uncontrolled infections, pregnancy or lactation. PBMCs came from about 10 ml of fresh peripheral blood.

This TCR was sampled from an adult man with Graves' ophthalmopathy. Sequencing was performed on peripheral blood. The J gene is TRBJ2-7, the V gene TRBV19; 9 nucleotides line up with TRBD1. The DNA for the CDR3 is TGTGCCAGTAGTTCGCCGGGACAGGGAAGCTCCTACGAGCAGTACTTC. Amino acids: CASSSPGQGSSYEQYF. Looking up the rest from reference TRBV19 and TRBJ2-7 gives the full variable domain: DGGITQSPKYLFRKEGQNVTLSCEQNLNHDAMYWYRQDPGQGLRLIYYSQIVNDFQKGDIAEGYSVSREKKESFPLTVTSAQKNPTAFYLCASSSPGQGSSYEQYFGPGTRLTVT.